The sequence of this TCR beta chain was determined in a study of cytomegalovirus exposure and HLA in healthy donors. Study context: Tens of millions of unique TCRs, all from HLA-typed donors, were included in an early release of the data. General study points: In a later analysis, an Asian-associated ancestry cluster reportedly showed fewer N-insertions than the roughly 650-donor mean. Sequence variants that were highly shared formed a cluster that was likely a sequencing artifact.

Points on this clone: Its antigen is unknown.

13 Jbeta primers and 60 Vbeta primers were used for the PCR. In the authors' methods: Around 11 million of tens of millions of unique TCR beta chains were shared, per a later count. The repertoire was sequenced with immunoSEQ multiplex PCR; TCRdb's copy has only in-frame clones and lacks some. The DNA gave D and trimming, while V, J and clone size come from that table. Of about 200,000 clones listed, roughly four fifths are singletons. CDR3 length: 12 amino acids. CDR1 and CDR2 (germline): MNHEY, SVGAGI. J was trimmed by 5 bases and V by 7 bases; bases with no gene match: 4. The sample comprised PBMCs. The clonotype comes from a woman in her forties or fifties in good health and CMV-seropositive. V gene TRBV6-5 combines with J gene TRBJ1-2; 7 bases are a match to TRBD1. CDR3 residues: CASTDRVYGYTF. The CDR3 region has the DNA TGTGCCAGCACTGACAGGGTTTATGGCTACACCTTC.